A selection of T cell receptor beta chains follows, all from one sample in a study of T cells in Graves' hyperthyroidism and ophthalmopathy. In TCRdb, the multiplex PCR reads were re-called with MiXCR into one record per CDR3 protein. The sample comprises 200,000 to 250,000 distinct CDR3 sequences, 15% to 20% of which are singletons, and 28% rests with the top ten. Sequenced: blood. The receptors come from a woman between 18 and 29 years old with Graves' ophthalmopathy. Both conserved end residues are part of each CDR3. D genes are given only for firm matches. Clone size, where shown, is once, few, many, or a class for clones that have expanded.

d_call	v_call	clone_size	j_call	cdr3_aa	cdr3_nt
TRBD2	TRBV6-2/TRBV6-3	many	TRBJ2-1	CASSYSPLTSGSRDEQFF	TGTGCCAGCAGTTACTCCCCCCTTACTAGCGGGAGCAGGGATGAGCAGTTCTTC
TRBD2	TRBV5-4	few	TRBJ2-2	CASSTGLVSPGELFF	TGTGCCAGCAGCACGGGACTAGTCTCACCCGGGGAGCTGTTTTTT
TRBD1	TRBV2	.	TRBJ1-5	CASMAGTGGSRQPQHF	TGTGCCAGCATGGCCGGGACAGGGGGAAGTCGGCAGCCCCAGCATTTT
TRBD1	TRBV5-1	.	TRBJ2-5	CASTGQLETQYF	TGCGCCAGCACGGGACAGTTGGAGACCCAGTACTTC
.	TRBV11-3	many	TRBJ1-1	CASSLHGIEAFF	TGTGCCAGCAGCTTACACGGGATTGAAGCTTTCTTT
TRBD2	TRBV18	few	TRBJ2-6	CASSPGGTGANVLTF	TGTGCCAGCTCACCGGGGGGGACTGGGGCCAACGTCCTGACTTTC
.	TRBV28	many	TRBJ2-2	CASSLDFSGNTGELFF	TGTGCCAGCAGTTTGGATTTTTCAGGGAACACCGGGGAGCTGTTTTTT
TRBD1	TRBV6-1	.	TRBJ1-2	CASSPQGPLLYDYTF	TGTGCCAGCAGCCCACAGGGGCCGCTGCTCTATGACTACACCTTC
TRBD1	TRBV12-3/TRBV12-4	many	TRBJ1-5	CASRGDSSNQPQHF	TGTGCCAGCAGGGGGGACAGTAGCAATCAGCCCCAGCATTTT
TRBD2	TRBV7-8	many	TRBJ2-7	CASSSRPASGYEQYF	TGTGCCAGCAGCTCGCGTCCCGCTAGCGGATACGAGCAGTACTTC
TRBD2	TRBV20-1	many	TRBJ2-1	CNCGPYPTSAYNEQFF	TGCAATTGTGGACCATACCCGACTAGCGCCTACAATGAGCAGTTCTTC
TRBD1	TRBV9	many	TRBJ2-5	CASTPGGGGPRETQYF	TGTGCCAGCACCCCAGGGGGTGGAGGTCCCCGAGAGACCCAGTACTTC
TRBD2	TRBV7-3	.	TRBJ2-7	CASSLFGGGNEQYF	TGTGCCAGCAGCTTATTTGGCGGGGGAAACGAGCAGTACTTC
TRBD1	TRBV28	.	TRBJ1-4	CASSLSPGGQELFF	TGTGCCAGCAGTTTATCTCCAGGGGGTCAGGAACTGTTTTTT
TRBD2	TRBV27	many	TRBJ2-3	CASRSSGINTDTQYF	TGTGCCAGCCGGTCTAGCGGCATCAACACAGATACGCAGTATTTT
.	TRBV18	many	TRBJ1-1	CASSPGGDTEAFF	TGTGCCAGCTCACCGGGCGGGGACACTGAAGCTTTCTTT
.	TRBV28	many	TRBJ1-6	CASSQVRDAYNSPLHF	TGTGCCAGCAGCCAGGTCAGGGACGCCTATAATTCACCCCTCCACTTT
.	TRBV7-2	many	TRBJ2-7	CASSFTDGASYEQYF	TGTGCCAGCAGCTTTACCGATGGGGCGTCCTACGAGCAGTACTTC
TRBD1	TRBV7-9	many	TRBJ2-1	CASSARQGLNEQFF	TGTGCCAGCAGCGCTAGACAGGGGCTCAATGAGCAGTTCTTC
TRBD2	TRBV5-6	many	TRBJ2-3	CASSLEGTSGYTDTQYF	TGTGCCAGCAGCTTGGAAGGGACTAGCGGTTACACAGATACGCAGTATTTT
TRBD1	TRBV6-1	few	TRBJ1-6	CASTGQIHSPLHF	TGTGCCAGCACGGGACAGATTCATTCACCCCTCCACTTT
TRBD1	TRBV4-1	many	TRBJ1-1	CASSQAGQGDTEAFF	TGCGCCAGCAGCCAGGCGGGACAGGGGGACACTGAAGCTTTCTTT
TRBD1	TRBV27	many	TRBJ1-1	CASSFWQGAIGTEAFF	TGTGCCAGCAGTTTTTGGCAGGGGGCAATAGGAACTGAAGCTTTCTTT
.	TRBV20-1	many	TRBJ2-1	CSARAQGGGSGNEQFF	TGCAGTGCTAGAGCCCAGGGGGGGGGATCGGGCAATGAGCAGTTCTTC
TRBD1	TRBV6-1	many	TRBJ1-5	CASSYSSGGGPQHF	TGTGCCAGCAGTTATAGTTCAGGGGGGGGGCCCCAGCATTTT
.	TRBV20-1	.	TRBJ2-1	CSARREGGNEQFF	TGCAGTGCTAGGAGGGAGGGGGGCAATGAGCAGTTCTTC
TRBD2	TRBV7-2	many	TRBJ2-3	CASSLAGGTSGDTDTQYF	TGTGCCAGCAGCTTAGCCGGAGGGACTAGCGGGGACACAGATACGCAGTATTTT
TRBD1	TRBV19	few	TRBJ1-5	CASSPRTGGINNQPQHF	TGTGCCAGTAGTCCAAGGACAGGGGGCATCAACAATCAGCCCCAGCATTTT
.	TRBV20-1	many	TRBJ1-2	CSGNKDYGYTF	TGCAGCGGAAATAAGGACTATGGCTACACCTTC
TRBD1	TRBV7-2	.	TRBJ1-2	CASSSLGQGRTFNYGYTF	TGTGCCAGCAGCTCGCTCGGACAGGGGCGAACCTTTAACTATGGCTACACCTTC
TRBD2	TRBV7-8	many	TRBJ2-1	CASSLAPAGDYNEQFF	TGTGCCAGCAGCTTAGCTCCAGCGGGGGACTACAATGAGCAGTTCTTC
.	TRBV15	many	TRBJ1-1	CATSRGESTSTEAFF	TGTGCCACCAGCAGAGGGGAATCCACCTCCACTGAAGCTTTCTTT
.	TRBV16	many	TRBJ1-5	CASSQSSTGRGRNQPQHF	TGTGCCAGCAGCCAATCCTCGACTGGCAGGGGACGCAATCAGCCCCAGCATTTT
TRBD2	TRBV2	many	TRBJ2-7	CASKEREVSYEQYF	TGTGCCAGCAAAGAGCGGGAGGTCTCCTACGAGCAGTACTTC
TRBD1	TRBV28	many	TRBJ1-2	CASSTHRGYYGYTF	TGTGCCAGCAGTACTCACAGGGGTTACTATGGCTACACCTTC
.	TRBV19	few	TRBJ2-2	CASKSGINTGELFF	TGTGCCAGTAAATCTGGGATAAACACCGGGGAGCTGTTTTTT
.	TRBV3-1	many	TRBJ1-4	CASSPRQAGEKLFF	TGTGCCAGCAGCCCTCGACAGGCAGGAGAAAAACTGTTTTTT
.	TRBV3-1	.	TRBJ2-7	CASSRQGNSYEQYF	TGTGCCAGCAGCCGGCAGGGGAATTCCTACGAGCAGTACTTC
TRBD1	TRBV7-2	many	TRBJ2-7	CASSPRTGSTHEQYF	TGTGCCAGCAGCCCCCGGACAGGGTCAACCCACGAGCAGTACTTC
TRBD1	TRBV4-2	many	TRBJ2-2	CASSRDRESDTGELFF	TGTGCCAGCAGCCGAGACAGGGAATCGGACACCGGGGAGCTGTTTTTT
TRBD2	TRBV20-1	.	TRBJ2-7	CSATYRGLAGFEQYF	TGCAGTGCTACATACCGGGGACTAGCGGGATTCGAGCAGTACTTC
.	TRBV30	many	TRBJ1-2	CAWRIGENYGYTF	TGTGCCTGGAGAATAGGAGAGAACTATGGCTACACCTTC
.	TRBV5-1	many	TRBJ2-7	CASSLGHGYSYEQYF	TGCGCCAGCAGCTTGGGACACGGGTACTCCTACGAGCAGTACTTC
.	TRBV4-2	many	TRBJ2-7	CASSQEAGPSYEQYF	TGTGCCAGCAGCCAAGAAGCGGGTCCGTCCTACGAGCAGTACTTC
.	TRBV20-1	many	TRBJ1-2	CSASPDSVYGYTF	TGCAGTGCTAGCCCGGACAGCGTTTATGGCTACACCTTC